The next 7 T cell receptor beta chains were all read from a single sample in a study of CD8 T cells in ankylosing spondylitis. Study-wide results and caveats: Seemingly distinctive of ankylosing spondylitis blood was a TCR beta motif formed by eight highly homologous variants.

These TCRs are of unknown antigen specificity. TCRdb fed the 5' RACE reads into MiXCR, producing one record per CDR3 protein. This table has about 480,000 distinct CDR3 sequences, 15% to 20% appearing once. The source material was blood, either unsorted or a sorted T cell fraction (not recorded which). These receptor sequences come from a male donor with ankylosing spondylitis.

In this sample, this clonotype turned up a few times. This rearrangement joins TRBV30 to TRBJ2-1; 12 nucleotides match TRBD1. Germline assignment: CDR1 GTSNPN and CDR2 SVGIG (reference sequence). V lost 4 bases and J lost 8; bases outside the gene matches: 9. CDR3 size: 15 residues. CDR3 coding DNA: TGTGCCTGGAATAACCGGGACAGGGGGCTCTATGAGCAGTTCTTC. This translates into CAWNNRDRGLYEQFF.

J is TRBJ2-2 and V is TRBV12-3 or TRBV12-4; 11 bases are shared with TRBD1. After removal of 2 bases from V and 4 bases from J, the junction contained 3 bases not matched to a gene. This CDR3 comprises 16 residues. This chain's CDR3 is CASSLRTGGGTGELFF. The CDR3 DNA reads TGTGCCAGCAGTTTAAGGACAGGGGGCGGCACCGGGGAGCTGTTTTTT.

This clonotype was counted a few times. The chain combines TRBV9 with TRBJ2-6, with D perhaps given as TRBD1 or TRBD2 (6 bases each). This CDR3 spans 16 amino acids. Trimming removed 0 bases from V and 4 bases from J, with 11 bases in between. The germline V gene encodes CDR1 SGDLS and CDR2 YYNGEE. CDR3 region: CASSVGGGPGANVLTF. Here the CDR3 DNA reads TGTGCCAGCAGCGTAGGAGGGGGGCCCGGGGCCAACGTCCTGACTTTC.

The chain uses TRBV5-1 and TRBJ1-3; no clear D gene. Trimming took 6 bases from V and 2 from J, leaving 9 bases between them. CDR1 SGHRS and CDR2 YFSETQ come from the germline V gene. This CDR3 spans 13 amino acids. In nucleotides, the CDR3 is TGCGCCAGCAAGGACCCCGCTGGAAACACCATATATTTT. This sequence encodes CASKDPAGNTIYF.

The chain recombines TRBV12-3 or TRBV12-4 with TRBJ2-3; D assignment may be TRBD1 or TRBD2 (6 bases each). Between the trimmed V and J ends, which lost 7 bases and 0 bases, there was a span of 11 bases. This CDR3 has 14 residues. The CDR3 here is CASTRGGSTDTQYF. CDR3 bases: TGTGCCAGCACCCGAGGGGGGAGCACAGATACGCAGTATTTT.

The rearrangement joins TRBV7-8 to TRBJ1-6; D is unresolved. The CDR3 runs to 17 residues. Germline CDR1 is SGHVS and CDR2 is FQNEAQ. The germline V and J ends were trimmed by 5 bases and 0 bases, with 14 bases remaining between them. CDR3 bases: TGTGCCAGCAGCCCTACGGACCCAAGCTCCTATAATTCACCCCTCCACTTT. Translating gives CASSPTDPSSYNSPLHF.

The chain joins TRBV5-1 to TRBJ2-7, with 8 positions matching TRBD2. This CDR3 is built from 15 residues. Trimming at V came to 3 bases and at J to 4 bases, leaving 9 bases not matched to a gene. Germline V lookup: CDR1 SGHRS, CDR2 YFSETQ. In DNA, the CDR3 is TGCGCCAGCAGCTCCTCTAGCGGGTCCACTTACGAGCAGTACTTC. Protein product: CASSSSSGSTYEQYF.